These 7 T cell receptor beta chains were sequenced from one sample in a study of T cell repertoires in ileal Crohn's disease. Specified time point: inflamed ileum from the surgical specimen. The method was immunoSEQ multiplex PCR; TCRdb's version includes in-frame clones alone and lacks a portion of them. Here the sample spans roughly 8,000 clones, approximately 85% being singletons. Source material: ileal tissue. These TCRs come from an adult with Crohn's disease.

V usage is TRBV29-1 and J usage is TRBJ2-1; 9 bases line up with TRBD2. Losses at the gene ends were 6 bases for V and 3 bases for J; bases not matched to a gene: 15. The CDR3 length is 17 residues. Germline CDR1 reads SQVTM; CDR2 reads ANQGSEA. The CDR3 is CSVVLAGGPVSYNEQFF. DNA of the CDR3: TGCAGCGTAGTCCTGGCGGGAGGGCCTGTAAGCTACAATGAGCAGTTCTTC.

V gene TRBV6-4 combines with J gene TRBJ1-2; a possible D gene is TRBD1 (5 bases). The CDR3 sequence is 15 residues long. The germline gives CDR1 MRHNA, CDR2 SNTAGT. Trimming removed 0 bases from V and 6 bases from J, with 14 bases in between. CDR3 coding DNA: TGTGCCAGCAGTGACTCGGACAAGGTAGCCGATGGCTACACCTTC. Residues: CASSDSDKVADGYTF.

This chain links TRBV28 with TRBJ1-5; D ambiguous. Germline V gene lookup returns CDR1 MDHEN and CDR2 SYDVKM. The V gene lost 2 bases and the J gene lost 6 bases, with 11 bases spanning the gap. CDR3 length: 14 amino acids. Here the CDR3 reads CASSLPRDRQPQHF. CDR3 bases: TGTGCCAGCAGTTTACCTCGGGATCGTCAGCCCCAGCATTTT.

The chain couples TRBV2 to TRBJ1-1, with a possible D match to TRBD1 (6 bases). Germline V gene sequence: CDR1 SNHLY, CDR2 FYNNEI. The length of the CDR3 is 14 residues. V shed 1 base and J shed 4 bases, with 10 bases lying between them. The CDR3 DNA reads as TGTGCCAGCAGTGAAGAGGGGGAGGGCACTGAAGCTTTCTTT. Translating it yields CASSEEGEGTEAFF.

This rearrangement joins TRBV9 to TRBJ1-2; TRBD1 is a possible D gene (6 bases). From germline, CDR1 is SGDLS and CDR2 YYNGEE. The CDR3 covers 15 residues. The V and J ends lost 4 bases and 4 bases respectively, with 17 bases between them. The CDR3 loop is CASSPPSGHFYGYTF. In nucleotides, the CDR3 is TGTGCCAGCAGCCCTCCTTCGGGACACTTCTATGGCTACACCTTC.

The chain carries TRBV7-9 and TRBJ2-3, with 9 nucleotides matching TRBD2. Trimming cost V 3 bases and J 2 bases; bases outside gene matches: 3. Germline V gives CDR1 SEHNR, CDR2 FQNEAQ (reference sequence). The CDR3 has 15 residues. The CDR3 nucleotides are TGTGCCAGCAGCTTTAGCGGGGGCTCCACAGATACGCAGTATTTT. Its protein is CASSFSGGSTDTQYF. Complete variable domain (other parts from reference TRBV7-9 and TRBJ2-3): DTGVSQNPRHKITKRGQNVTFRCDPISEHNRLYWYRQTLGQGPEFLTYFQNEAQLEKSRLLSDRFSAERPKGSFSTLEIQRTEQGDSAMYLCASSFSGGSTDTQYFGPGTRLTVL.

The rearrangement uses TRBV6-1 and TRBJ2-1, with 10 bases lining up with TRBD1. V shed 1 base and J 6 bases; nucleotides not matched to a gene: 9. Germline CDR1 MNHNS, CDR2 SASEGT. This CDR3 comprises 17 residues. In DNA, the CDR3 is TGTGCCAGCAGTGAAGGGGGACAGGGGTATGGGAGCAATGAGCAGTTCTTC. Its protein is CASSEGGQGYGSNEQFF.